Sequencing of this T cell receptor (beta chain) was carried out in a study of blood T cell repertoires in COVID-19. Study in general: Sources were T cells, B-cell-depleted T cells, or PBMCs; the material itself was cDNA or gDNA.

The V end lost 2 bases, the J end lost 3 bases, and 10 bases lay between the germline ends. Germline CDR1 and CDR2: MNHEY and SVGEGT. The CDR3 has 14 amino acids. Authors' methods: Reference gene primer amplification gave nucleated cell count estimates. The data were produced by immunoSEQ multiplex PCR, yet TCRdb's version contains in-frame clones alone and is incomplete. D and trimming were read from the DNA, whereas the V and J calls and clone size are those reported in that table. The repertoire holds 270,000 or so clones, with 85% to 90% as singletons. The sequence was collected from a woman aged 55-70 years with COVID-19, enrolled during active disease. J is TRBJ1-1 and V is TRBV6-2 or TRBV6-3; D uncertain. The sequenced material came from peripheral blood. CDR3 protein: CASSYRSTHTEAFF. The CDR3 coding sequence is TGTGCCAGCAGTTACCGAAGCACCCACACTGAAGCTTTCTTT.